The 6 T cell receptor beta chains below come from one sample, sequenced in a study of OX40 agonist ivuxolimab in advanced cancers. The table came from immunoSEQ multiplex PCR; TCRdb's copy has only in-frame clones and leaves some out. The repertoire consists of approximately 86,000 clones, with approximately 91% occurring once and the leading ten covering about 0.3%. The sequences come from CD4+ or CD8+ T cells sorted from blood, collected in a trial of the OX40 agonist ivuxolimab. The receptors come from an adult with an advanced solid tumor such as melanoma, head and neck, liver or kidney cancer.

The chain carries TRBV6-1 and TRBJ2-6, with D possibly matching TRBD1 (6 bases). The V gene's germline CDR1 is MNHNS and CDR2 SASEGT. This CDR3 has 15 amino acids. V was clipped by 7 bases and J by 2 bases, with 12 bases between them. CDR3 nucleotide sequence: TGTGCCAGCACCAAAGGACAGACTGGGGCCAACGTCCTGACTTTC. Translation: CASTKGQTGANVLTF.

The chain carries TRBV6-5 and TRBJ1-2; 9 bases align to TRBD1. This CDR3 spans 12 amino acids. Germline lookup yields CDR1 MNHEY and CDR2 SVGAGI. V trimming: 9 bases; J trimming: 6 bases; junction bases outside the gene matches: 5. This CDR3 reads CASTGGADGYTF. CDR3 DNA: TGTGCCAGTACAGGGGGCGCGGATGGCTACACCTTC.

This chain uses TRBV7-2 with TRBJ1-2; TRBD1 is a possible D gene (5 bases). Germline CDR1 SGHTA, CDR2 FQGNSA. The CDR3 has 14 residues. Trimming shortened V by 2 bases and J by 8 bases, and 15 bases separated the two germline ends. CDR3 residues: CASSLLSGTGGYTF. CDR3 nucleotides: TGTGCCAGCAGCTTACTAAGTGGGACGGGCGGCTACACCTTC.

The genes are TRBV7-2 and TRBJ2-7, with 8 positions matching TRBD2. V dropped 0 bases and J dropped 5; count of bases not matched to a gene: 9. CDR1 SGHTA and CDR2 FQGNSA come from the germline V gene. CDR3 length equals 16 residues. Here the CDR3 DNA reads TGTGCCAGCAGCTTAGCAGGGCGGGAGGCCCGAGACGAGCAGTACTTC. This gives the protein CASSLAGREARDEQYF. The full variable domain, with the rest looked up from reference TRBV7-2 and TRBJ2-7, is GAGVSQSPSNKVTEKGKDVELRCDPISGHTALYWYRQSLGQGLEFLIYFQGNSAPDKSGLPSDRFSAERTGGSVSTLTIQRTQQEDSAVYLCASSLAGREARDEQYFGPGTRLTVT.

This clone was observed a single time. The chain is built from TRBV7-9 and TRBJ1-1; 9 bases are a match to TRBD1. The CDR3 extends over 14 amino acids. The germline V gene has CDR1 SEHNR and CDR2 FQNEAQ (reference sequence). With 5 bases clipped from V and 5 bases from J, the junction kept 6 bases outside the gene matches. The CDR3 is CASSLGTGRTEAFF. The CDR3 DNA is TGTGCCAGCAGCCTCGGGACAGGGAGGACTGAAGCTTTCTTT. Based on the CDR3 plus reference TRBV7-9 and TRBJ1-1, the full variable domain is DTGVSQNPRHKITKRGQNVTFRCDPISEHNRLYWYRQTLGQGPEFLTYFQNEAQLEKSRLLSDRFSAERPKGSFSTLEIQRTEQGDSAMYLCASSLGTGRTEAFFGQGTRLTVV.

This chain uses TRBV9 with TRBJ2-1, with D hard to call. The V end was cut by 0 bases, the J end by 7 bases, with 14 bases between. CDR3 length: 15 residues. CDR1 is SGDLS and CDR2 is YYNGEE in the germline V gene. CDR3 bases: TGTGCCAGCAGCGTAGAGTACTCACCCCTTAATGAGCAGTTCTTC. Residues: CASSVEYSPLNEQFF.